This T cell receptor (beta chain) was recovered during a study of cytomegalovirus exposure and HLA in healthy donors. General study points: The study put 150 to 200 TCR beta chains on its list as cytomegalovirus-associated. Testing in vitro showed three CMV-associated chains specific for CMV antigens. Subsequent analysis of the roughly 120 validation repertoires found a tendency for first-cohort TCR clusters to co-occur. Diagnosis of cytomegalovirus status made by the classifier reportedly showed high specificity and sensitivity.

Repertoires were generated with immunoSEQ multiplex PCR, while TCRdb's copy carries only in-frame clones and drops some. The sample has 250,000 to 400,000 clones, approximately 86% seen once. About this clone: The target antigen is unknown.

V dropped 0 bases and J dropped 7 bases, with 16 bases sitting between them. This CDR3 is 16 amino acids long. Germline lookup yields CDR1 SGHDN and CDR2 FVKESK. This receptor was identified in a man younger than 45 in good health and CMV-seronegative. The chain recombines TRBV14 with TRBJ1-5; D uncertain. What was sequenced was PBMCs. CDR3 sequence: CASSQDLEESEQPQHF. In nucleotides, the CDR3 is TGTGCCAGCAGCCAAGACCTGGAGGAATCGGAACAGCCCCAGCATTTT.